This is a list of T cell receptor beta chains from one sample in a study of CD8 T cells in Susac syndrome. TCRdb re-derived calls from the immunoSEQ multiplex PCR reads in MiXCR, one entry per CDR3 protein. Here the sample spans 150,000 to 200,000 distinct CDR3 sequences, 94% being singletons. The specimen sequenced was CD4+ T cells from PBMCs. The receptors shown here come from a human donor with multiple sclerosis. Each CDR3 is given with its conserved first and last residue. The order of the fields is V gene, CDR3 protein.

TRBV30,CAWSNGGPREQYF
TRBV7-8,CASSPGHRRVTEAFF
TRBV6-6,CASSYNQALGFF
TRBV4-3,CASSPSTGGYTF
TRBV11-2,CASSFILDTDTQYF
TRBV5-6,CASSLGQGRYEQYF
TRBV7-3,CASSFMGQGDNEQFF
TRBV30,CAWSGGRWGYTF
TRBV18,CASSSLSGGPTDTQYF
TRBV11-2,CASSSVTSGGRYNEQFF
TRBV30,CAWSVTRTQGYTEAFF
TRBV20-1,CSAREPRGGNTEAFF
TRBV11-2,CASSLIRRNSYNEQFF
TRBV7-2,CASSFPENTIYF
TRBV4-1,CASSPISLAGNYEQYF
TRBV28,CASSLIRVGNQPQHF
TRBV9,CASSVRTGTNEKLFF
TRBV3-1,CASSGRDRGNTIYF
TRBV12-3/TRBV12-4,CASTSTTLVYGYTF
TRBV29-1,CSVRTGINTGELFF